This T cell receptor (beta chain) emerged from a study of cytomegalovirus exposure and HLA in healthy donors. Study overall: Assignment to the Caucasian-associated ancestry cluster applied to over 70% of the approximately 420 genotyped donors.

It was with 60 Vbeta and 13 Jbeta primers that the PCR ran. The method was immunoSEQ multiplex PCR; TCRdb's version includes in-frame clones alone and lacks a portion of them. Of 100,000 to 150,000 clones listed, 8.5% are singletons. General study points: Among the sequence variants, a highly shared cluster was likely an artifact of sequencing. Indistinguishable V segments such as TRBV6-2 and TRBV6-3 were excluded. The authors later found most CMV-associated TCR beta chains appeared HLA-restricted.

The germline V and J ends were trimmed by 2 bases and 2 bases, with 13 bases remaining between them. This CDR3 comprises 16 residues. The V gene's germline CDR1 is LNHDA and CDR2 SQIVND (reference sequence). In this sample, this clone turned up once. What it binds is not known. Sequenced sample: PBMCs. J is TRBJ1-5 and V is TRBV19; weak D call: TRBD1 (5 bases). The TCR sequence derives from a man in his forties in good health and CMV-seronegative. CDR3 nucleotide sequence: TGTGCCAGTAGTATATACGTTCGGGGGGGCAATCAGCCCCAGCATTTT. This codes for CASSIYVRGGNQPQHF. The whole variable domain, remainder taken from reference TRBV19 and TRBJ1-5, is DGGITQSPKYLFRKEGQNVTLSCEQNLNHDAMYWYRQDPGQGLRLIYYSQIVNDFQKGDIAEGYSVSREKKESFPLTVTSAQKNPTAFYLCASSIYVRGGNQPQHFGDGTRLSIL.